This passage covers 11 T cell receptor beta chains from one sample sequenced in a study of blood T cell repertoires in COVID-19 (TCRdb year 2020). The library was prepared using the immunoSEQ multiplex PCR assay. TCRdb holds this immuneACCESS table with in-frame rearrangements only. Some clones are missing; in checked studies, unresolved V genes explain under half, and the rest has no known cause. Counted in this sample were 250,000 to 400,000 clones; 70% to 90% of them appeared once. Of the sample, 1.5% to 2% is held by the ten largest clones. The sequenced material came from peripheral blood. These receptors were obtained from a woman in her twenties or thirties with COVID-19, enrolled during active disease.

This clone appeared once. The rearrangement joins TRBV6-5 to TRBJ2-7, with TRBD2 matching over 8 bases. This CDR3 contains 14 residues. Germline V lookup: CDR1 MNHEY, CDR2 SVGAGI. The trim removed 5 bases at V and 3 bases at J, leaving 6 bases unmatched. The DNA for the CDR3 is TGTGCCAGCAGTATTAGGGCGGGGGGCTACGAGCAGTACTTC. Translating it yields CASSIRAGGYEQYF.

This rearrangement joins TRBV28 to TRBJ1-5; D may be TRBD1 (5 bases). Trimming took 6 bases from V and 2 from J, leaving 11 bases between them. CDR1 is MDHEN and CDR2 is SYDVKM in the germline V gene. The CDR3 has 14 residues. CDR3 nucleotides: TGTGCCAGCAGAAATAGGGGTGGCAATCAGCCCCAGCATTTT. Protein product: CASRNRGGNQPQHF. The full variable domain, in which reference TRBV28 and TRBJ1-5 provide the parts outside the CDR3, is DVKVTQSSRYLVKRTGEKVFLECVQDMDHENMFWYRQDPGLGLRLIYFSYDVKMKEKGDIPEGYSVSREKKERFSLILESASTNQTSMYLCASRNRGGNQPQHFGDGTRLSIL.

In nucleotides, the CDR3 is TGTGCCTCTGGACAGGGGGCCACCGGGGAGCTGTTTTTT. Amino acid sequence: CASGQGATGELFF. The chain recombines TRBV6-5 with TRBJ2-2, with TRBD1 matching over 11 bases. V lost 11 bases, J lost 4 bases, and 3 bases stayed unmatched. Germline V lookup: CDR1 MNHEY, CDR2 SVGAGI. This CDR3 spans 13 amino acids.

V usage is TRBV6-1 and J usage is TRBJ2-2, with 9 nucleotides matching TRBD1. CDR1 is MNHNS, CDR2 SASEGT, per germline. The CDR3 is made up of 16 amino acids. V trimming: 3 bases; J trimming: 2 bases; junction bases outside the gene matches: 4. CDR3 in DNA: TGTGCCAGCAGTGAGGAGACAGGGGGTAACACCGGGGAGCTGTTTTTT. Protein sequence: CASSEETGGNTGELFF.

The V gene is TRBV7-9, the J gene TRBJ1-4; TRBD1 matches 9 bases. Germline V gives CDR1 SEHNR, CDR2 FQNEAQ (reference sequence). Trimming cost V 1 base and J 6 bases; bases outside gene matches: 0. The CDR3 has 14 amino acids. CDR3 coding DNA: TGTGCCAGCAGCTTAGACAGGGGGCATGAAAAACTGTTTTTT. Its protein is CASSLDRGHEKLFF.

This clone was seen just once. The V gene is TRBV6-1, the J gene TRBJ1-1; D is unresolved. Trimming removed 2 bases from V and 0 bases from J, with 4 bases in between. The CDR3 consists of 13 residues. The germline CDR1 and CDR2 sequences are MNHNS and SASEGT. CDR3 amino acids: CASSERLNTEAFF. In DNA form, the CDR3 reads TGTGCCAGCAGTGAACGGTTGAACACTGAAGCTTTCTTT.

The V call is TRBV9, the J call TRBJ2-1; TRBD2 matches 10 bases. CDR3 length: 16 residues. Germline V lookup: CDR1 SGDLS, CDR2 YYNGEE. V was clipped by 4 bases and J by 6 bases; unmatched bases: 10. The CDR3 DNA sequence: TGTGCCAGCAGCACCCAAAGCGGGGGGGCCCGCAATGAGCAGTTCTTC. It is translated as CASSTQSGGARNEQFF. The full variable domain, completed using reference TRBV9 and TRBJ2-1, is DSGVTQTPKHLITATGQRVTLRCSPRSGDLSVYWYQQSLDQGLQFLIQYYNGEERAKGNILERFSAQQFPDLHSELNLSSLELGDSALYFCASSTQSGGARNEQFFGPGTRLTVL.

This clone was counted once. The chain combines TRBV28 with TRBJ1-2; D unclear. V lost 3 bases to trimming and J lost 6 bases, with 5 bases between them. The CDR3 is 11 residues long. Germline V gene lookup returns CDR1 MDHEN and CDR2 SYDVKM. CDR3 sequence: CASSLADGYTF. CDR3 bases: TGTGCCAGCAGTTTGGCGGATGGCTACACCTTC.

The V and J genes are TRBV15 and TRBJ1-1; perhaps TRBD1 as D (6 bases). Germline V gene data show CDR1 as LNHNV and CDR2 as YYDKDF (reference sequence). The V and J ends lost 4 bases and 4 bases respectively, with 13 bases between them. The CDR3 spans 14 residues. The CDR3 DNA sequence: TGTGCCACCAGCACAACAGGGCCGGGCACTGAAGCTTTCTTT. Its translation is CATSTTGPGTEAFF.

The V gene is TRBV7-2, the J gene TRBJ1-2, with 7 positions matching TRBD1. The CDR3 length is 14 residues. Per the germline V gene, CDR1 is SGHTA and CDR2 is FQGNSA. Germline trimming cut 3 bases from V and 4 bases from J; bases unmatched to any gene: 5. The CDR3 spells CASSLGQRVYGYTF. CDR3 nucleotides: TGTGCCAGCAGCTTGGGACAGAGGGTCTATGGCTACACCTTC.

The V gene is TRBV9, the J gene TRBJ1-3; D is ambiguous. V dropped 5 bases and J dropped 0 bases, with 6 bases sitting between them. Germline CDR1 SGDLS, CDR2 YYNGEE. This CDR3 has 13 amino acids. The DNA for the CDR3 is TGTGCCAGCAGAAGGAGCTCTGGAAACACCATATATTTT. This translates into CASRRSSGNTIYF.